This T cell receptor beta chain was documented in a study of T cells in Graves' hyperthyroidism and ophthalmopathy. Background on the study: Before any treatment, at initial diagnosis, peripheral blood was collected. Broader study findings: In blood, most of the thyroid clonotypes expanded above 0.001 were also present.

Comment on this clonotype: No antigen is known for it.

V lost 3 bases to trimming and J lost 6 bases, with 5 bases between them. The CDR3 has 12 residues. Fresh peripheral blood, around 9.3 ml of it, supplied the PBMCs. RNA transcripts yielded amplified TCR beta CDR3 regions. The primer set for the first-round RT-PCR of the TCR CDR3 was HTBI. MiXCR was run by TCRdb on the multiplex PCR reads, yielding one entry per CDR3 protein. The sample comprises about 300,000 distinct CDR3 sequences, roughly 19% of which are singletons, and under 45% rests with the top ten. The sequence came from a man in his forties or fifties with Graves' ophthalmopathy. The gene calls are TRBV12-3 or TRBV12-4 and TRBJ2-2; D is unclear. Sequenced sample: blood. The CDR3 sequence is CASSFRSGELFF. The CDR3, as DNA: TGTGCCAGCAGTTTTCGCTCCGGGGAGCTGTTTTTT.